A single sample is the source of the 22 T cell receptor beta chains below, sequenced in a study of cytotoxic CD8 clonotypes in ibrutinib-treated CLL. The repertoire was sequenced with immunoSEQ multiplex PCR; TCRdb's copy has only in-frame clones and lacks some. This table has about 5,500 clones, about two thirds appearing once. The source was PBMCs, collected before ibrutinib treatment. Every receptor here comes from a human donor with chronic lymphocytic leukemia.

This clone was recorded once. At one end, the junction sequence differs from germline, possibly due to a read error. The same CDR3 also results from other DNA sequences found in this sample. CDR3 DNA sequence: TGTGCCAGTAGTATCGCGGGACAGGGCTTATACGAACAGTACTTC. Translation: CASSIAGQGLYEQYF. This chain uses TRBV19 with TRBJ2-7; 9 nucleotides line up with TRBD1. The CDR3 runs to 15 residues. From germline, CDR1 is LNHDA and CDR2 SQIVND (reference sequence).

This chain connects TRBV6-1 to TRBJ2-5; TRBD2 agrees at 7 bases. CDR1 MNHNS and CDR2 SASEGT come from the germline V gene. V dropped 7 bases and J dropped 2; count of bases not matched to a gene: 10. CDR3 length equals 15 residues. The CDR3 reads CASTPWEGGQETQYF. The DNA for the CDR3 is TGTGCCAGCACTCCATGGGAGGGAGGACAAGAGACCCAGTACTTC.

The V gene is TRBV2, the J gene TRBJ2-2; D call uncertain. The germline gives CDR1 SNHLY, CDR2 FYNNEI. There are 13 residues in the CDR3. The V gene lost 2 bases and the J gene lost 1 base, with 2 bases spanning the gap. The CDR3 loop is CASSERNTGELFF. In DNA form, the CDR3 reads TGTGCCAGCAGTGAAAGGAACACCGGGGAGCTGTTTTTT.

This clone was picked up a small number of times. This chain joins TRBV6-6 and TRBJ1-2; tentatively, D is TRBD1 (5 bases). This CDR3 contains 13 residues. The germline gives CDR1 MNHNY, CDR2 SVGAGI (reference sequence). Trimming shortened V by 5 bases and J by 3 bases, and 10 bases separated the two germline ends. This CDR3 reads CASSPRVDYGYTF. The CDR3 bases are TGTGCCAGCAGTCCCAGGGTCGACTATGGCTACACCTTC.

In its sample, this clone was seen a few times. The genes are TRBV6-5 and TRBJ2-1; weak D call: TRBD1 (5 bases). The germline V and J ends were trimmed by 0 bases and 0 bases, with 6 bases remaining between them. This CDR3 contains 15 residues. Per germline, CDR1 MNHEY and CDR2 SVGAGI. The CDR3 sequence: CASSYSGVSYNEQFF. The CDR3 DNA reads TGTGCCAGCAGTTACTCAGGGGTCTCCTACAATGAGCAGTTCTTC.

This clone was recorded a few times. V is TRBV27 and J is TRBJ2-1; 7 bases line up with TRBD1. CDR3 length: 12 residues. The V and J ends lost 3 bases and 8 bases, in that order; junction bases with no gene match: 1. Germline assignment: CDR1 MNHEY and CDR2 SMNVEV (reference sequence). Written as DNA, the CDR3 is TGTGCCAGCAGTTTCACAGGGGATGAGCAGTTCTTC. It codes for CASSFTGDEQFF.

The V and J genes are TRBV13 and TRBJ1-3; D possibly corresponds to TRBD1 (6 bases). V lost 3 bases and J 4 bases, leaving 10 bases between the germline ends. The CDR3 extends over 14 amino acids. Germline CDR1 is PRHDT and CDR2 is FYEKMQ (reference sequence). CDR3 sequence (DNA): TGTGCCAGCAGCTTGGCCAGGGGAGGAAACACCATATATTTT. Amino acids: CASSLARGGNTIYF.

The V call is TRBV7-3, the J call TRBJ1-1; D gene unclear. V was clipped by 3 bases and J by 1 base, with 6 bases between them. CDR1 is SGHTA and CDR2 is FQGTGA in the germline V gene. The CDR3 runs to 13 residues. This CDR3 is CASSLMGNTEAFF. Here the CDR3 DNA reads TGTGCCAGCAGCTTGATGGGGAACACTGAAGCTTTCTTT.

V usage is TRBV6-1 and J usage is TRBJ1-2; D gene uncertain. Per the germline V gene, CDR1 is MNHNS and CDR2 is SASEGT. V was clipped by 10 bases and J by 4 bases, with 16 bases between them. This CDR3 region has 13 residues. CDR3 protein: CATRWAALYGYTF. The CDR3 nucleotides read TGTGCCACCCGATGGGCAGCTCTCTATGGCTACACCTTC.

Written as DNA, the CDR3 is TGTGCCAGCAGTTTAGTGGGACTAGCGACGAGCACAGATACGCAGTATTTT. Its translation: CASSLVGLATSTDTQYF. The chain is built from TRBV27 and TRBJ2-3; TRBD2 matches 10 bases. The junction had 5 bases not matched to a gene; V was cut back by 2 bases and J by 0 bases. The CDR3 runs 17 residues. CDR1 MNHEY and CDR2 SMNVEV come from the germline V gene (reference sequence).

This clone was detected only a few times. The rearrangement links TRBV2 to TRBJ2-1; TRBD1 is a possible D gene (5 bases). CDR3 size: 16 residues. Per the germline V gene, CDR1 is SNHLY and CDR2 is FYNNEI. The V end was cut by 4 bases, the J end by 4 bases, with 17 bases between. The CDR3 is CASSGGAGNRYNEQFF. For the CDR3, the DNA is TGTGCCAGCAGTGGAGGAGCAGGGAATAGGTACAATGAGCAGTTCTTC.

This clone came up a few times. V usage is TRBV19 and J usage is TRBJ2-2; maybe TRBD2 (5 bases). The V gene lost 7 bases and the J gene lost 4 bases, with 16 bases spanning the gap. The CDR3 consists of 15 residues. Germline CDR1 reads LNHDA; CDR2 reads SQIVND (reference sequence). This CDR3 reads CASTRYGGSTGELFF. The CDR3 DNA reads TGTGCCAGTACCCGATATGGAGGTAGCACCGGGGAGCTGTTTTTT. Variable domain in full (rest from reference TRBV19 and TRBJ2-2): DGGITQSPKYLFRKEGQNVTLSCEQNLNHDAMYWYRQDPGQGLRLIYYSQIVNDFQKGDIAEGYSVSREKKESFPLTVTSAQKNPTAFYLCASTRYGGSTGELFFGEGSRLTVL.

This clone was detected a few times. This chain links TRBV5-1 with TRBJ2-7; a weak D match, TRBD2 (6 bases). The V and J ends lost 4 bases and 5 bases respectively, with 19 bases between them. Germline CDR1 is SGHRS and CDR2 is YFSETQ. This CDR3 region has 15 residues. CDR3 amino acids: CASSAPGLPPHEQYF. Here the CDR3 DNA reads TGCGCCAGCAGCGCCCCGGGACTCCCCCCCCACGAGCAGTACTTC.

In this sample, this clone turned up once. This chain connects TRBV7-8 to TRBJ1-5; a possible D gene is TRBD1 (6 bases). The V gene lost 5 bases and the J gene lost 7 bases, with 12 bases spanning the gap. The CDR3 extends over 13 amino acids. Germline V gene lookup returns CDR1 SGHVS and CDR2 FQNEAQ. This CDR3 reads CASSPDSWQPQHF. In DNA, the CDR3 is TGTGCCAGCAGCCCGGACAGCTGGCAGCCCCAGCATTTT. Variable domain in full (rest from reference TRBV7-8 and TRBJ1-5): GAGVSQSPRYKVAKRGQDVALRCDPISGHVSLFWYQQALGQGPEFLTYFQNEAQLDKSGLPSDRFFAERPEGSVSTLKIQRTQQEDSAVYLCASSPDSWQPQHFGDGTRLSIL.

This clone was counted a few times. The J gene is TRBJ2-1, the V gene TRBV5-1; 8 bases align to TRBD2. Germline-derived CDR1 and CDR2 are SGHRS and YFSETQ. This CDR3 is built from 15 residues. The V and J ends lost 4 bases and 0 bases, in that order; junction bases with no gene match: 3. The CDR3 DNA follows: TGCGCCAGCAGCCCAGGGACTAGCTCCTACAATGAGCAGTTCTTC. This translates into CASSPGTSSYNEQFF.

The genes are TRBV5-1 and TRBJ2-7; 8 bases align to TRBD1. The V gene's germline CDR1 is SGHRS and CDR2 YFSETQ. Germline trimming cut 1 base from V and 5 bases from J; bases unmatched to any gene: 5. The CDR3 is 14 residues long. CDR3 coding DNA: TGCGCCAGCAGCTTGCCGGGACAGGAAAACGAGCAGTACTTC. Protein sequence: CASSLPGQENEQYF.

The chain has TRBV15 and TRBJ1-3, with 9 bases fitting TRBD1. The CDR3 has 14 amino acids. Germline loops: CDR1 LNHNV, CDR2 YYDKDF (reference sequence). With 3 bases clipped from V and 7 bases from J, the junction kept 4 bases outside the gene matches. The CDR3 reads CATSSPGTGNTIYF. The DNA of the CDR3 is TGTGCCACCAGCAGTCCCGGGACAGGGAACACCATATATTTT.

The V and J genes are TRBV6-5 and TRBJ2-6; either TRBD1 or TRBD2 may supply D (5 bases each). Trimming stripped 2 bases from V and 0 bases from J, with 5 bases between. From germline, CDR1 is MNHEY and CDR2 SVGAGI. This CDR3 comprises 15 residues. The CDR3 loop reads CASSYGGSGANVLTF. The CDR3 DNA sequence: TGTGCCAGCAGTTACGGGGGCTCTGGGGCCAACGTCCTGACTTTC.

V and J are TRBV19 and TRBJ1-5, with unresolved D. The ends were cut back, 1 base at V and 1 base at J, with 5 bases in the middle. This CDR3 has 14 amino acids. Germline V gene data show CDR1 as LNHDA and CDR2 as SQIVND (reference sequence). CDR3 residues: CASSIGGSNQPQHF. CDR3 nucleotides: TGTGCCAGTAGTATAGGAGGGAGCAATCAGCCCCAGCATTTT.

The V call is TRBV10-2, the J call TRBJ1-2; D call uncertain. The ends were cut back, 2 bases at V and 14 bases at J, with 15 bases in the middle. The germline CDR1 and CDR2 sequences are WSHSY and SAAADI. CDR3 size: 12 residues. CDR3 loop: CASSEVTQGLTF. The CDR3 DNA reads as TGCGCCAGCAGTGAGGTAACCCAAGGGTTGACCTTC.

This chain connects TRBV19 to TRBJ2-7; no definite D call. Germline V gives CDR1 LNHDA, CDR2 SQIVND (reference sequence). CDR3 length equals 16 residues. The V end was cut by 0 bases, the J end by 2 bases, with 14 bases between. The CDR3 DNA follows: TGTGCCAGTAGTATAGATTTTAGTGGGCAGGCCTACGAGCAGTACTTC. This encodes CASSIDFSGQAYEQYF.

This CDR3 reads CASSSVRGSSSGYTF. As DNA, the CDR3 is TGTGCCAGCAGTTCCGTACGAGGGAGCTCATCTGGCTACACCTTC. The chain uses TRBV6-5 and TRBJ1-2; D not certain. The germline gives CDR1 MNHEY, CDR2 SVGAGI. This CDR3 is built from 15 residues. V gave up 4 bases and J gave up 7 bases, with 19 bases separating them.